This T cell receptor beta chain was obtained from a study of cytomegalovirus exposure and HLA in healthy donors (dated 2017 in TCRdb). Background on the whole study: An earlier analysis of roughly 500 of the donors reported approximately 270 Gb of sequence data and 120 million or so unique TCR beta sequences from 150 million to 200 million T cells. A later genetic analysis used genome-wide SNP genotypes for about 65% of the roughly 700 donors, treating that subset as a discovery cohort. Both class I and class II loci were covered by HLA typing, at four-digit resolution. Among a few hundred genotyped donors of the cohort, an average of roughly 240,000 unique TCR beta nucleotide sequences were sequenced per donor, around 20% of them non-productive. Donor age, sex, ethnicity and CMV serostatus were collected together with the repertoire data. All discovery cohort repertoires had been generated on a single sequencing platform. The study profiled the T cell repertoires of approximately 700 subjects by immunosequencing and related them to cytomegalovirus serostatus. Among the approximately 430 genotyped donors, approximately 82% belonged to the genetic ancestry cluster associated with self-reported Caucasian donors. The aim of the study was to test whether cataloging public T cell receptors could identify signatures of past pathogen exposure. To decide whether each TCR beta V gene segment behaved as functional or pseudogenic, an earlier analysis of some 580 of the donors relied on high-throughput TCR beta sequencing. About five DR-DQ haplotypes were treated as single units for association and clustering because of strong linkage in the cohort. Approximately 300 gigabases of sequencing data and about 92 million unique TCR sequences made up an early release that covered around 640 HLA-typed donors. In a later analysis, previously published TCR beta repertoires from 550 to 700 donors were re-analyzed and high-resolution HLA genotyping was added so that TCR occurrence patterns could be studied. The later analysis used no new phenotypic data to find candidate immune exposures, relying instead on TCR beta sequences and their occurrence across donors. Typing coverage varied by locus: about 620-630 donors for A, B, C, DRB1 and DQB1; some 520 for DQA1; approximately 610 for DPA1; more than 450 for DPB1. Along with the roughly 670-subject first cohort, a separate validation cohort of over 90 different subjects was used. The study combined high-throughput TCR immunosequencing, statistical association of individual TCRs with disease status, and machine learning to predict cytomegalovirus infection status.

In regard to this clone: Its antigen is unknown. One base away there is no much larger clone; base qualities are not given.

The cohort was made up of roughly 670 healthy bone marrow donors. Cohort members were all nominally healthy when sampled, although unrecorded immune exposures were likely present. The donor tested CMV seronegative and was one of the 352 seronegative cohort members. A peripheral blood sample was provided by each donor, and peripheral blood mononuclear cells were used for TCR beta sequencing. Genomic DNA extraction from the blood cell samples was performed with the Qiagen DNeasy Blood Extraction Kit. Library preparation employed the immunoSEQ multiplex PCR assay. For the multiplex PCR, a mixture combining 60 forward primers for TCR Vbeta segments and 13 reverse primers for TCR Jbeta segments was used. The CDR3 region of rearranged TCR beta genes was amplified from genomic DNA with a multiplex PCR assay. The amplified TCR beta libraries were sequenced on the Illumina HiSeq System as 87-base-pair reads. As for the original processing: A later analysis tallied 75 million to 95 million unique TCR beta chains across the 660 or so repertoires, and around 9.9 million of those chains were shared by two or more donors. Raw reads were error-corrected and collapsed into unique sequences with a nearest-neighbor algorithm that merged closely related sequences to remove PCR and sequencing errors. Alignment of CDR3 sequences to IMGT reference sequences was used to assign V, D and J gene segments. For a sequence to be retained, at least a six-nucleotide match to both a V gene segment and a J gene segment was required. A rearrangement was called productive if the CDR3 had no stop codons and remained in frame with V and J, and every other rearrangement was called non-productive. CDR3 was defined by IMGT convention, running from the second conserved V-encoded cysteine to the conserved J-encoded phenylalanine. Sequences without an unambiguous match to a single V gene segment were excluded from the earlier analysis of 450 to 650 of the donors. In an earlier analysis of several hundred of the donors, a V segment was called functional when productive rearrangements were above 56.7%, and segregating when the standard deviation between donors exceeded 5%. A statistical classification framework was built to diagnose cytomegalovirus status from the catalog of TCR beta chain sequences. A later analysis assigned V and J genes by comparing TCR nucleotide sequences with IMGT/GENE-DB human TR gene sequences. Using the TCRdist pipeline, a later analysis assigned CDR3 sequences along with most-parsimonious VDJ recombination scenarios. In a later analysis, each TCR beta chain was defined by its CDR3 amino acid sequence together with its V-gene family, and reads without a unique V-gene family were excluded. In a later analysis, 550 to 650 highly shared, low-generation-probability nucleotide sequences were removed to address suspected cross-contamination and a sequencing artifact. In a later analysis, a clonal expansion index was calculated for each public chain from normalized within-repertoire ranks of inferred template counts. Generation probabilities in a later analysis came from a VDJ recombination model fitted to out-of-frame rearrangements, and those results were checked against IGoR. Hypergeometric tests were used in a later analysis to score TCR-TCR, TCR-HLA and TCR-CMV co-occurrence, with a repertoire-size bias correction applied to the TCR pairs. In a later analysis, false discovery rates were estimated by permuting HLA or CMV assignments 20 times. In a later analysis, co-occurring TCRs were grouped with DBSCAN, and TCRdist sequence similarity was added when clustering was performed within HLA-allele-positive subsets. Repertoires with fewer than 30,000 or more than 120,000 public chains, plus five repertoires with anomalous nucleotide sharing, were excluded from co-occurrence clustering. The clones in this table, taken by TCRdb from immuneACCESS, are in-frame only. Not every clone is retained; where verified, under half of the shortfall comes from an unresolved V gene, and the cause of the rest is unknown. The V and J calls and clone size come from that table; D and trimming were worked out from the DNA. For this sample the table gives around 170,000 clones, of which 70% to 80% were detected only once. The top ten constitute 1.4% of the sample.

Overall results and qualifications from the work: Three of the identified cytomegalovirus-associated TCR beta chains were confirmed in vitro to be specific for cytomegalovirus antigens. Correlated functional status among segregating V segments might reflect linkage disequilibrium, but an unknown experimental factor could not be ruled out. A later genetic analysis associated a missense DCLRE1C variant with V-gene and J-gene trimming of TCR beta chains, and an independent cohort replicated the association. Specific HLA alleles were associated with 15,000 to 20,000 TCR beta sequences at a false discovery rate of 0.05 in a later analysis. In a later analysis, the rate of TCR association differed among HLA loci, with DRB1 alleles having the most associated TCRs and HLA-C alleles having the fewest. A further reported finding was that TCR beta sequences accurately predicted the HLA-A and HLA-B alleles for most subjects in the first cohort. Some IMGT-functional V segments, including TRBV6-2 and TRBV6-3, could not be distinguished by the 87-base-pair reads and were therefore excluded. Compared with equally common non-associated chains, HLA-associated TCR beta chains in a later analysis were more clonally expanded and had lower generation probabilities. In this cohort, only TCR beta chains were sequenced, and detectable features were limited by the absence of alpha or paired-chain data. A cluster of highly shared sequence variants was judged likely to represent a technical artifact of the sequencing pipeline. The earlier analysis of around 600 of the donors excluded 15 to 20 rarely observed V segments, including chromosome 9 orphons, because counts were too low. A later analysis reported that several top co-occurrence clusters appeared linked to parvovirus B19, influenza, CMV and Epstein-Barr virus. The classifier was reported to diagnose cytomegalovirus status with high specificity and sensitivity in both the original and validation cohorts. HLA typing was unavailable for some donors at each locus, so association tests used only the typed subset. The only immune exposure information available for the cohort was CMV serostatus. In an earlier analysis of about 540 of the donors, most TCR beta V segments were observed in productive rearrangements about 87% or about 30% of the time, broadly matching IMGT annotations. While some public TCRs were present in many individuals, most TCR sequences turned up only very rarely across donors. Compared with the approximately 710-donor mean, donors in an Asian-associated ancestry cluster had fewer N-insertions in productive TCRs, according to a later genetic analysis. The study gave a list of over 150 TCR beta chains associated with cytomegalovirus. In a later analysis, most CMV-associated TCR beta chains were found to appear HLA-restricted, with HLA associations seemingly driven largely by CMV exposure. When HLA alleles, especially DR and DQ, strongly co-occurred, attributing TCR associations to individual alleles was difficult. Sequencing depth was assumed to be roughly uniform across donors in the presence/absence analyses, though that assumption may not hold. According to the authors, the approach could potentially be generalized to other disease states and immunological phenotypes.

Reading from cysteine to phenylalanine, the CDR3 counts 12 amino acids. Kept here is only the CDR3 DNA, which spans 36 bases and is read in frame from base 1. The germline V gene (reference sequence) specifies SEHNR as CDR1 and FQNEAQ as CDR2. At the junction V is shortened by 5 bases and J by 2 bases, with 7 bases in between. The sample comprised PBMCs. In this chain, TRBV7-9 is recombined with TRBJ2-7; the D gene is perhaps TRBD1, on 5 matching bases. The receptor's source is a man younger than 35 in good health and CMV-seronegative. The CDR3 loop reads CASSTQAYEQYF. The sequenced DNA: TGTGCCAGCAGCACACAGGCCTACGAGCAGTACTTC.